The 6 T cell receptor beta chains reported below all come from one sample, sequenced in a study of identical twins. TCRdb re-analysed the 5' RACE reads in MiXCR, keeping a single row per CDR3 protein. Among fewer than 800,000 distinct CDR3 sequences listed, about 7% were seen once. These records were also assigned to another study, of yellow fever vaccine responses in identical twins.

The sequenced sample consisted of PBMCs. The receptors come from a woman between 18 and 29 years old in good health.

This clonotype was seen repeatedly, ten times or more. This sequence joins TRBV2 and TRBJ2-3; D call uncertain. The germline CDR1 and CDR2 sequences are SNHLY and FYNNEI. V lost 2 bases, J lost 2 bases, and 8 bases lay in between. The length of the CDR3 is 14 residues. CDR3 sequence: CASSELLSTDTQYF. In DNA, the CDR3 is TGTGCCAGCAGTGAACTACTATCCACAGATACGCAGTATTTT.

This clonotype was seen many times. The V call is TRBV29-1, the J call TRBJ2-7, with 7 bases matching TRBD2. J lost 4 bases, V lost 4 bases, and 4 bases had no gene match. Germline V gene lookup returns CDR1 SQVTM and CDR2 ANQGSEA. This CDR3 comprises 12 residues. The CDR3 protein is CSVGRGEYEQYF. As DNA, the CDR3 is TGCAGCGTTGGCCGGGGGGAGTACGAGCAGTACTTC.

This clonotype was counted only a few times. This chain joins TRBV19 and TRBJ2-6; D is unresolved. V was trimmed by 2 bases and J by 1 base, leaving 6 bases between them. This CDR3 region has 15 residues. Per the germline V gene, CDR1 is LNHDA and CDR2 is SQIVND (reference sequence). The CDR3 loop is CASSINRSGANVLTF. The CDR3 DNA is TGTGCCAGTAGTATAAACAGATCTGGGGCCAACGTCCTGACTTTC.

The chain links TRBV9 to TRBJ2-7, with 14 bases aligning to TRBD2. Germline lookup yields CDR1 SGDLS and CDR2 YYNGEE. CDR3 length equals 20 residues. V lost 0 bases and J lost 1; bases outside the gene matches: 12. The CDR3 nucleotides read TGTGCCAGCAGCGTAGTCCCGACTAGCGGGGGGGCCGCTAGATCCTACGAGCAGTACGTC. Its protein is CASSVVPTSGGAARSYEQYV.

The chain employs TRBV4-1 and TRBJ2-3, with D hard to call. The CDR3 contains 16 residues. V lost 0 bases, J lost 0 bases, and 10 bases lay in between. CDR1 and CDR2 (germline): MGHRA, YSYEKL. The CDR3 sequence is CASSQDTRRSTDTQYF. For the CDR3, the DNA is TGCGCCAGCAGCCAAGATACCCGAAGGAGCACAGATACGCAGTATTTT.

This clonotype was observed a few times. The chain has TRBV4-1 and TRBJ2-7; TRBD2 matches 8 bases. Per the germline V gene, CDR1 is MGHRA and CDR2 is YSYEKL. V lost 2 bases, J lost 0 bases, and 3 bases stayed unmatched. There are 15 residues in the CDR3. In DNA form, the CDR3 reads TGCGCCAGCAGCCAAACCGGGACTAGCTCCTACGAGCAGTACTTC. It codes for CASSQTGTSSYEQYF.